Listed below are T cell receptor beta chains from one sample, sequenced in a study of T cell responses to AZD1222 COVID-19 vaccine. The method was immunoSEQ multiplex PCR; TCRdb's version includes in-frame clones alone and lacks a portion of them. The sample has approximately 110,000 clones, approximately 89% seen once. The sample was peripheral blood, taken 28 days after the second AZD1222 dose. Receptors originate from an adult who received the AZD1222 COVID-19 vaccine. The CDR3 runs from the conserved cysteine through the conserved F or W. The D gene is left open where the match is weak. Size is omitted from some rows. Given values are once, few, many or a class for expanded clones.

>-|TRBJ1-1|TRBV12-3/TRBV12-4|-
TGTGCCAGCAGTGAAAGTATAACTGAAGCTTTCTTT
CASSESITEAFF
>-|TRBJ2-1|TRBV5-1|TRBD1
TGCGCCAGCAGCTTAGGACAGGGGATGTACAATGAGCAGTTCTTC
CASSLGQGMYNEQFF
>-|TRBJ1-5|TRBV6-5|-
TGTGCCAGCGGCCGGACTCAGCCCCAGCATTTT
CASGRTQPQHF
>-|TRBJ2-1|TRBV5-1|TRBD2
TGCGCCAGCAGCCCGCGGACTAGCGGGGGGGCTGATGAGCAGTTCTTC
CASSPRTSGGADEQFF
>once|TRBJ1-1|TRBV5-1|-
TGCGCCAGCAGCTTGCAGGGGAACACTGAAGCTTTCTTT
CASSLQGNTEAFF
>-|TRBJ1-2|TRBV27|-
TGTGCCAGCAGTAAAGCCGAACAGGGCATCTATGGCTACACCTTC
CASSKAEQGIYGYTF
>-|TRBJ1-1|TRBV18|-
TGTGCCAGCTCACCATTGGGGGAGCTGAACACTGAAGCTTTCTTT
CASSPLGELNTEAFF
>-|TRBJ1-1|TRBV10-3|-
TGTGCCATCGCTCGCTCAGTTGGGAACACTGAAGCTTTCTTT
CAIARSVGNTEAFF
>-|TRBJ1-1|TRBV2|TRBD1
TGTGCCAGCAGCGAGACAGGGGGCGCGATGACTGAAGCTTTCTTT
CASSETGGAMTEAFF
>-|TRBJ1-3|TRBV6-5|-
TGTGCCAGCAGTTCCGAACTGTCTGGAAACACCATATATTTT
CASSSELSGNTIYF